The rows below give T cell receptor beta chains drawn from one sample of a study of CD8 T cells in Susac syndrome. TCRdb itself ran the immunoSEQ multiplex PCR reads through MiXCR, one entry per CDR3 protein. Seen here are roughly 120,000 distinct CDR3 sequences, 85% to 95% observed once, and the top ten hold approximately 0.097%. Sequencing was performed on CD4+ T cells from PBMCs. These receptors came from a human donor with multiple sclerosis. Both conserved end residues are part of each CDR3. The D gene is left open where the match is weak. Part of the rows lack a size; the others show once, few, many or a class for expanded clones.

CASSRDRLYEQYF TGTGCCAGCAGCCGGGACAGGTTATACGAGCAGTACTTC TRBJ2-7 TRBV7-2 few TRBD1
CASSPNGQDTDTQYF TGTGCCAGCAGCCCTAACGGACAGGACACAGATACGCAGTATTTT TRBJ2-3 TRBV6-6 . TRBD1
CASSHGWLLSTDTQYF TGTGCCAGCAGCCATGGATGGCTCTTGAGCACAGATACGCAGTATTTT TRBJ2-3 TRBV7-8 . .
CASSYRGLAGGLTDTQYF TGTGCCAGCAGTTACCGGGGACTAGCGGGGGGACTAACAGATACGCAGTATTTT TRBJ2-3 TRBV6-5 . TRBD2
CASSSTTGLGEQYF TGTGCCAGCAGCTCAACGACTGGCCTTGGGGAGCAGTACTTC TRBJ2-7 TRBV7-2 . .
CSARRTGGENQPQHF TGCAGTGCTAGACGGACAGGGGGCGAGAATCAGCCCCAGCATTTT TRBJ1-5 TRBV20-1 . TRBD1
CASSSRQVGNAYNSPLHF TGTGCCAGCAGTTCCCGGCAGGTGGGGAACGCGTATAATTCACCCCTCCACTTT TRBJ1-6 TRBV12-3/TRBV12-4 once .
CSARGSGNYGYTF TGCAGTGCTAGAGGGTCTGGGAACTATGGCTACACCTTC TRBJ1-2 TRBV20-1 once .
CASTPGGERGQPQHF TGTGCCAGCACCCCGGGGGGGGAGCGGGGTCAGCCCCAGCATTTT TRBJ1-5 TRBV28 . .
CSVDRSTEAFF TGCAGCGTTGATCGTAGCACTGAAGCTTTCTTT TRBJ1-1 TRBV29-1 few .
CASAGGLGREQFF TGTGCCAGTGCTGGAGGACTAGGGAGAGAGCAGTTCTTC TRBJ2-1 TRBV2 . TRBD2
CASSYRQENIQYF TGTGCCAGCAGTTACAGACAGGAAAACATTCAGTACTTC TRBJ2-4 TRBV6-2/TRBV6-3 . .
CASSPSPRGSYEQYF TGTGCCAGCTCACCCTCCCCGCGGGGTTCCTACGAGCAGTACTTC TRBJ2-7 TRBV18 . .
CSVVVSSSNQPQHF TGCAGCGTTGTGGTCAGTTCTAGCAATCAGCCCCAGCATTTT TRBJ1-5 TRBV29-1 . .
CASSEPLALDYGYTF TGTGCCAGCAGTGAACCCCTGGCCCTTGACTATGGCTACACCTTC TRBJ1-2 TRBV6-1 . .
CASSLTGHSGTYEQYF TGTGCCAGCAGTTTGACGGGGCACAGTGGAACATACGAGCAGTACTTC TRBJ2-7 TRBV28 . .
CASSFGQNTEAFF TGTGCCAGCAGTTTCGGGCAAAACACTGAAGCTTTCTTT TRBJ1-1 TRBV12-3/TRBV12-4 . .
CASSLQGNQPQHF TGTGCCAGCTCACTCCAGGGAAATCAGCCCCAGCATTTT TRBJ1-5 TRBV18 few .
CAWSVRRLSTPLHF TGTGCCTGGAGTGTACGGCGGCTCTCCACACCCCTCCACTTT TRBJ1-6 TRBV30 . .
CATSRGVEPSYEQYF TGTGCCACCAGCAGAGGGGTAGAACCGTCCTACGAGCAGTACTTC TRBJ2-7 TRBV15 . .
CASSLALNTEAFF TGCGCCAGCAGCTTGGCCTTGAACACTGAAGCTTTCTTT TRBJ1-1 TRBV5-1 . .
CSARDKRGQPQHF TGCAGTGCTAGAGATAAGAGGGGTCAGCCCCAGCATTTT TRBJ1-5 TRBV20-1 . .
CASSQGGRSDLNNYGYTF TGCGCCAGCAGCCAAGGGGGCCGCTCGGACCTGAATAACTATGGCTACACCTTC TRBJ1-2 TRBV5-1 . TRBD1
CASTDRDRVNEQFF TGTGCCAGCACCGACCGGGACAGGGTCAATGAGCAGTTCTTC TRBJ2-1 TRBV6-2/TRBV6-3 . TRBD1
CASNRRGAGSETQYF TGTGCCAGCAACAGGCGCGGGGCAGGCTCAGAGACCCAGTACTTC TRBJ2-5 TRBV7-9 . .
CASSFDSRVSSVGTDTQYF TGTGCCAGCAGTTTTGACTCCCGGGTGAGCAGTGTGGGCACAGATACGCAGTATTTT TRBJ2-3 TRBV27 . .
CASSQRAAGFTDTQYF TGTGCCAGCAGCCAGAGGGCAGCGGGGTTTACAGATACGCAGTATTTT TRBJ2-3 TRBV3-1 . TRBD2
CASSPPGGEMAYEQYF TGTGCCAGCTCACCCCCCGGGGGAGAAATGGCTTACGAGCAGTACTTC TRBJ2-7 TRBV18 . .
CASSLSEYGYTF TGTGCCAGCAGCTTGTCGGAGTATGGCTACACCTTC TRBJ1-2 TRBV5-6 . .
CSADDRGGYGYTF TGCAGTGCGGACGACAGGGGGGGGTATGGCTACACCTTC TRBJ1-2 TRBV20-1 . TRBD1
CASSLGDWDIQYF TGTGCCAGCAGCCTAGGGGATTGGGACATTCAGTACTTC TRBJ2-4 TRBV7-3 once .
CASGRQALNTEAFF TGTGCCAGCGGTAGACAGGCTTTGAACACTGAAGCTTTCTTT TRBJ1-1 TRBV28 . .
CASRGTGSNEQYF TGTGCCAGCCGCGGGACAGGCTCTAACGAGCAGTACTTC TRBJ2-7 TRBV6-2/TRBV6-3 . TRBD1
CASSRAKNTGELFF TGTGCCAGTTCCCGAGCTAAAAACACCGGGGAGCTGTTTTTT TRBJ2-2 TRBV9 . .
CASSPKTDIAGYTF TGTGCCAGCAGCCCAAAGACTGACATTGCTGGCTACACCTTC TRBJ1-2 TRBV3-1 . .
CASSLGSTGHEQFF TGTGCCAGCAGCTTAGGGTCCACAGGGCATGAGCAGTTCTTC TRBJ2-1 TRBV7-3 . .